What follows are 3 T cell receptor beta chains derived from one specimen sequenced in a study of T-cell reconstitution after alpha-beta-depleted transplantation in children. For TCRbeta, the library was prepared with unique molecular identifiers. One entry per CDR3 protein results from TCRdb running MiXCR on the PCR reads. The top ten clones hold about 14% of a sample with about 600,000 distinct CDR3 sequences, more than 20% of them seen once. The material was PBMCs, mostly from graft donor cells, obtained 360 days after TCRalphabeta/CD19-depleted stem cell transplant. These receptors came from a boy younger than two who had a stem cell transplant for acute myeloid leukemia, so the T cells may come from the graft donor.

This clonotype was picked up a small number of times. The rearrangement links TRBV27 to TRBJ1-1; TRBD1 aligns across 8 bases. Looked up from germline, CDR1 is MNHEY and CDR2 is SMNVEV (reference sequence). With V trimmed by 6 bases and J by 3 bases, 6 bases remained unmatched. The CDR3 runs 14 residues. This chain's CDR3 is CASRKSRGHTEAFF. The DNA of the CDR3 is TGTGCCAGCAGGAAATCCAGGGGGCACACTGAAGCTTTCTTT.

Only a few counts were recorded for this clonotype. The chain couples TRBV9 to TRBJ2-5, with 8 bases matching TRBD2. CDR1 and CDR2 (germline): SGDLS, YYNGEE. V lost 4 bases to trimming and J lost 1 base; unmatched junction nucleotides: 3. The CDR3 contains 14 residues. The CDR3, as DNA: TGTGCCAGCAGCATCGGGGGGGCCCAAGAGACCCAGTACTTC. It codes for CASSIGGAQETQYF.

This chain connects TRBV5-1 to TRBJ1-5; 7 nucleotides line up with TRBD1. Per germline, CDR1 SGHRS and CDR2 YFSETQ. CDR3 length equals 16 residues. The trim removed 0 bases at V and 5 bases at J, leaving 8 bases unmatched. The CDR3 coding sequence is TGCGCCAGCAGCTTGGGGTTAAGGGGGCCCGATCAGCCCCAGCATTTT. Encoded protein: CASSLGLRGPDQPQHF.